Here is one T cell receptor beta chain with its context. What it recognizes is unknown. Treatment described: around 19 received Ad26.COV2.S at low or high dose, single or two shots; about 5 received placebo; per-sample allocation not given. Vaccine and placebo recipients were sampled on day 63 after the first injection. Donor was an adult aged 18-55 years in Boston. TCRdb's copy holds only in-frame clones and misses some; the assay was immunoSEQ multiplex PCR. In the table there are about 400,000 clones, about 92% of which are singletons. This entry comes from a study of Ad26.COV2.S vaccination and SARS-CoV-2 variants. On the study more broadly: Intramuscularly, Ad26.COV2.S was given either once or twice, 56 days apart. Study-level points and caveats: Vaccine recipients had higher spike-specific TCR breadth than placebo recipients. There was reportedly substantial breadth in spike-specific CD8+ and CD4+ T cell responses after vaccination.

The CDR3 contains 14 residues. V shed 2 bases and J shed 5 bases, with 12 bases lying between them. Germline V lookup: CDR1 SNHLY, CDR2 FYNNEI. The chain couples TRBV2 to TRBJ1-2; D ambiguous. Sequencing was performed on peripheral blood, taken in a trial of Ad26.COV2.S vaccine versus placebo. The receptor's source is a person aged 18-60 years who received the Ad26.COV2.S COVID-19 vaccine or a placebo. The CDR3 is CASSETGGLYGYTF. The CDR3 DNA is TGTGCCAGCAGTGAAACGGGAGGGTTATATGGCTACACCTTC.